Listed below are T cell receptor beta chains from one sample, sequenced in a study of regulatory T cells in long-lasting Graves disease. TCRdb re-called the multiplex PCR reads through MiXCR, storing one row per CDR3 protein. The repertoire holds about 330,000 distinct CDR3 sequences, about a sixth seen once, with over 20% in the top ten. The same sample was also used in a study of T cells in Graves' hyperthyroidism and ophthalmopathy.

This specimen was peripheral blood mononuclear cells (PBMCs), taken at new diagnosis, from a patient treated with antithyroid drugs. These receptor sequences come from a woman in her late teens or twenties with Graves disease. The CDR3 runs from the conserved cysteine through the conserved F or W. Each record gives: D gene, clone size, V gene, J gene, CDR3 protein, CDR3 DNA. The D gene is left open where the match is weak. Size is omitted from some rows. Given values are once, few, many or a class for expanded clones.

D: .; size: many; V: TRBV13; J: TRBJ2-7; CDR3: CASSLGRGAIYEQYF; DNA: TGTGCCAGCAGCTTAGGCCGGGGGGCCATCTACGAGCAGTACTTC
D: .; size: many; V: TRBV7-3; J: TRBJ1-6; CDR3: CASSLGSRYSPLHF; DNA: TGTGCCAGCAGCTTAGGGTCCCGCTATTCACCCCTCCACTTT
D: TRBD2; size: .; V: TRBV2; J: TRBJ2-6; CDR3: CASSPWGGVGANVLTF; DNA: TGTGCCAGCAGCCCGTGGGGGGGGGTAGGGGCCAACGTCCTGACTTTC
D: TRBD1; size: .; V: TRBV10-3; J: TRBJ1-1; CDR3: CAISTPGQGMGNTEAFF; DNA: TGTGCCATCAGCACTCCGGGACAGGGTATGGGGAACACTGAAGCTTTCTTT
D: .; size: many; V: TRBV5-1; J: TRBJ2-1; CDR3: CASSRGSDTSYNEQFF; DNA: TGCGCCAGCAGCCGCGGTTCGGACACCTCCTACAATGAGCAGTTCTTC
D: .; size: .; V: TRBV7-8; J: TRBJ1-4; CDR3: CASSQGRAGKEKLFF; DNA: TGTGCCAGCAGCCAGGGACGAGCAGGGAAAGAAAAACTGTTTTTT
D: .; size: many; V: TRBV20-1; J: TRBJ2-1; CDR3: CSASEVSVEQFF; DNA: TGCAGTGCTAGCGAGGTTTCGGTCGAGCAGTTCTTC
D: TRBD1; size: many; V: TRBV3-1; J: TRBJ2-2; CDR3: CASSQGTGVNTGELFF; DNA: TGTGCCAGCAGCCAAGGGACAGGGGTTAACACCGGGGAGCTGTTTTTT
D: TRBD1; size: many; V: TRBV6-1; J: TRBJ2-7; CDR3: CASDRGLSYEQYF; DNA: TGTGCCAGTGACAGGGGGCTTTCTTACGAGCAGTACTTC
D: TRBD2; size: .; V: TRBV20-1; J: TRBJ2-7; CDR3: CSAPGAGWNEQYF; DNA: TGCAGTGCTCCCGGAGCGGGGTGGAACGAGCAGTACTTC
D: .; size: many; V: TRBV20-1; J: TRBJ1-5; CDR3: CSARAPGRVGQPQHF; DNA: TGCAGTGCTAGGGCCCCGGGCAGGGTCGGCCAGCCCCAGCATTTT
D: .; size: few; V: TRBV20-1; J: TRBJ2-7; CDR3: CSARDKGGDRPYEQYF; DNA: TGCAGTGCTAGAGATAAGGGGGGGGACAGACCCTACGAGCAGTACTTC
D: .; size: few; V: TRBV6-1; J: TRBJ1-2; CDR3: CASKTGSFALYGYTF; DNA: TGTGCCAGCAAGACGGGTAGTTTCGCCCTTTATGGCTACACCTTC
D: .; size: .; V: TRBV2; J: TRBJ2-5; CDR3: CASKDDRVGTQYF; DNA: TGTGCCAGCAAGGACGATAGAGTGGGGACCCAGTACTTC
D: .; size: .; V: TRBV4-1; J: TRBJ1-5; CDR3: CASRQDSGPWGNQPQHF; DNA: TGCGCCAGCAGACAAGATTCAGGGCCATGGGGCAATCAGCCCCAGCATTTT
D: .; size: .; V: TRBV7-2; J: TRBJ2-3; CDR3: CASSQATGDADTQYF; DNA: TGTGCCAGCAGCCAAGCTACCGGGGATGCAGATACGCAGTATTTT
D: .; size: many; V: TRBV6-2/TRBV6-3; J: TRBJ1-1; CDR3: CASSYGVRAEAFF; DNA: TGTGCCAGCAGTTACGGTGTCAGGGCTGAAGCTTTCTTT
D: TRBD2; size: many; V: TRBV7-2; J: TRBJ2-7; CDR3: CASSLGAGTSRFSYEQYF; DNA: TGTGCCAGCAGCTTAGGGGCCGGGACTAGCAGGTTCTCCTACGAGCAGTACTTC
D: .; size: .; V: TRBV4-2; J: TRBJ1-5; CDR3: CASSQDSSPYQKGQHF; DNA: TGTGCCAGCAGCCAAGACTCGAGTCCTTACCAGAAGGGCCAGCATTTT
D: .; size: few; V: TRBV2; J: TRBJ1-5; CDR3: CASSEAAGHYSNQPQHF; DNA: TGTGCCAGCAGTGAAGCGGCAGGGCATTATAGCAATCAGCCCCAGCATTTT
D: TRBD1; size: many; V: TRBV12-3/TRBV12-4; J: TRBJ2-2; CDR3: CASSPWTGGTTGELFF; DNA: TGTGCCAGCAGTCCGTGGACAGGGGGGACTACCGGGGAGCTGTTTTTT
D: TRBD1; size: many; V: TRBV20-1; J: TRBJ2-7; CDR3: CSVEDGTGGDEQYF; DNA: TGCAGTGTTGAAGATGGGACAGGGGGCGACGAGCAGTACTTC
D: .; size: few; V: TRBV6-1; J: TRBJ2-3; CDR3: CATRSRGTDTQYF; DNA: TGTGCCACCCGATCGAGGGGCACAGATACGCAGTATTTT
D: .; size: few; V: TRBV6-1; J: TRBJ2-3; CDR3: CASRLGQGFTSTDTQYF; DNA: TGTGCCAGCAGATTGGGTCAGGGTTTTACTAGCACAGATACGCAGTATTTT
D: .; size: many; V: TRBV28; J: TRBJ2-3; CDR3: CASSPQSQLGQYF; DNA: TGTGCCAGCAGTCCACAATCACAGCTCGGGCAGTATTTT
D: TRBD2; size: many; V: TRBV7-3; J: TRBJ2-7; CDR3: CASSLSSGSNEQYF; DNA: TGTGCCAGCAGCTTGTCTAGCGGGAGTAACGAGCAGTACTTC
D: .; size: many; V: TRBV19; J: TRBJ2-3; CDR3: CASSPGTQGYTDTQYF; DNA: TGTGCCAGTAGTCCGGGGACTCAAGGTTACACAGATACGCAGTATTTT
D: TRBD1; size: .; V: TRBV10-1; J: TRBJ2-7; CDR3: CASRDPTGGDF; DNA: TGCGCCAGCAGGGACCCGACAGGGGGGGACTTC
D: .; size: many; V: TRBV12-3/TRBV12-4; J: TRBJ1-3; CDR3: CASSLFGLPGAELGNTIYF; DNA: TGTGCCAGCAGTTTGTTCGGGTTGCCAGGGGCGGAATTGGGAAACACCATATATTTT
D: .; size: few; V: TRBV5-5; J: TRBJ1-4; CDR3: CASSFFLAATNEKLFF; DNA: TGTGCCAGCAGCTTCTTCCTAGCCGCAACTAATGAAAAACTGTTTTTT
D: TRBD2; size: many; V: TRBV28; J: TRBJ2-1; CDR3: CASSTPGTRTNEQFF; DNA: TGTGCCAGCAGTACTCCCGGGACTAGGACCAATGAGCAGTTCTTC
D: TRBD2; size: .; V: TRBV9; J: TRBJ2-5; CDR3: CASSVGVAGQETQYF; DNA: TGTGCCAGCAGCGTAGGGGTAGCGGGTCAAGAGACCCAGTACTTC
D: .; size: many; V: TRBV3-1; J: TRBJ2-3; CDR3: CASSQDSKRVPQYF; DNA: TGTGCCAGCAGCCAAGATTCTAAAAGGGTACCGCAGTATTTT
D: .; size: many; V: TRBV18; J: TRBJ2-7; CDR3: CASSQGGADYEQYF; DNA: TGTGCCAGCTCACAAGGGGGGGCGGACTACGAGCAGTACTTC
D: TRBD1; size: many; V: TRBV11-2; J: TRBJ1-2; CDR3: CASSLIGGHGYTF; DNA: TGTGCCAGCAGCTTAATAGGGGGCCATGGCTACACCTTC
D: .; size: .; V: TRBV9; J: TRBJ1-6; CDR3: CASSLGPPASPLHF; DNA: TGTGCCAGCAGCCTCGGCCCGCCAGCCTCACCCCTCCACTTT
D: TRBD2; size: many; V: TRBV24-1; J: TRBJ2-3; CDR3: CATSDLIAGGTDTQYF; DNA: TGTGCCACCAGTGATTTGATAGCGGGAGGCACAGATACGCAGTATTTT
D: .; size: many; V: TRBV5-1; J: TRBJ2-5; CDR3: CASSREVGTETQYF; DNA: TGCGCCAGCAGCCGCGAGGTTGGGACTGAGACCCAGTACTTC
D: .; size: many; V: TRBV2; J: TRBJ1-4; CDR3: CASSPTGYNEKLFF; DNA: TGTGCCAGCAGTCCGACAGGATATAATGAAAAACTGTTTTTT